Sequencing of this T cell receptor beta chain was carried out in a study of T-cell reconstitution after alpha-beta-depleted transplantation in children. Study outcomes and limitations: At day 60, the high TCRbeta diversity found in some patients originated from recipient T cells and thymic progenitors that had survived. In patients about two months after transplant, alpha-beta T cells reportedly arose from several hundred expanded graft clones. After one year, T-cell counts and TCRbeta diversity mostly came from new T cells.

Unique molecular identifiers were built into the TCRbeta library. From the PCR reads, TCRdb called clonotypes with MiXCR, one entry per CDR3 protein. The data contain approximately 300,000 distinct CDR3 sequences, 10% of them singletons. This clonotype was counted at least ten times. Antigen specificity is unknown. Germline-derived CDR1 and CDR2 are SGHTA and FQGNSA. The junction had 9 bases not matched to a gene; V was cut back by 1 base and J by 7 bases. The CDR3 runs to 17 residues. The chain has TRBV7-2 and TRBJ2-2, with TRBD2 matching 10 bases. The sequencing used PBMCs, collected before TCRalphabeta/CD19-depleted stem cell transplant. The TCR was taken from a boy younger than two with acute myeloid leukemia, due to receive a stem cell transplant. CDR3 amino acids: CASSLGLAGLRGGELFF. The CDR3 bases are TGTGCCAGCAGCTTAGGACTAGCGGGCCTAAGGGGCGGGGAGCTGTTTTTT.